This TCR beta chain was sequenced during a study of blood T cell repertoires in COVID-19. About the study: There were acute and convalescent COVID-19 samples, and they came from the United States, Italy and Spain.

Seattle patients were enrolled during active infection and followed longitudinally. Measured with immunoSEQ multiplex PCR; TCRdb has only the in-frame clones, and not every one. The sample lists around 220,000 clones, 80% to 85% occurring once. The TCR was taken from a woman at least 80 years old with COVID-19, enrolled during active disease. Sequencing was performed on peripheral blood.

CDR3 sequence reads: CASSEGRQDTQYF. Written as DNA, the CDR3 is TGTGCCAGCAGTGAGGGGAGGCAAGATACGCAGTATTTT. V usage is TRBV6-2 or TRBV6-3 and J usage is TRBJ2-3; a weak D match, TRBD2 (6 bases). V shed 5 bases and J shed 5 bases, with 11 bases lying between them. Germline V lookup: CDR1 MNHEY, CDR2 SVGEGT. This CDR3 region has 13 residues.